This T cell receptor beta chain was identified during a study of OX40 agonist ivuxolimab in advanced cancers. The wider study: Previous treatment with anti-PD-1, anti-PD-L1 or anti-CTLA-4 therapy was allowed; 40% had received some.

CDR1 SEHNR and CDR2 FQNEAQ come from the germline V gene (reference sequence). V was shortened by 1 base and J by 6 bases, with 7 bases between the two germline ends. The CDR3 runs 13 residues. The method was immunoSEQ multiplex PCR; TCRdb's version includes in-frame clones alone and lacks a portion of them. The profile shows some 43,000 clones, 89% of them singletons. Study results and limitations: Normalized T-cell clonal expansion was also low in a subset of nonresponders.

In the case of this clone: Its antigen is as yet unknown.

This sequence was found in an adult with an advanced solid tumor such as melanoma, head and neck, liver or kidney cancer. The genes are TRBV7-9 and TRBJ2-1; D unresolved. The source material was CD4+ or CD8+ T cells sorted from blood, sampled in a trial of the OX40 agonist ivuxolimab. In DNA form, the CDR3 reads TGTGCCAGCAGCTTAGATGGTGGCAATGAGCAGTTCTTC. Protein product: CASSLDGGNEQFF.